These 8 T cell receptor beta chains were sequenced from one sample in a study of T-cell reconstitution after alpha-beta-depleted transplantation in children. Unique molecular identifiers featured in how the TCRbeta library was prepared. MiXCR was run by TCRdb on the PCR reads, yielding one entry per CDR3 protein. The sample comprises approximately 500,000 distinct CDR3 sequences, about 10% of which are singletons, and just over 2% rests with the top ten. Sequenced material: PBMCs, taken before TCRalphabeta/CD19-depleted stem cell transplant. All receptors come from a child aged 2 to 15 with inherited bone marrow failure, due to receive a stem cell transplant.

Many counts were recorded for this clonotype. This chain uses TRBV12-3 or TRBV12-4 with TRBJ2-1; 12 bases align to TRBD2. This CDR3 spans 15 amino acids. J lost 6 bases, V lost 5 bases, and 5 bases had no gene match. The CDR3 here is CASSPTSGSFNEQFF. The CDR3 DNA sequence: TGTGCCAGCAGTCCGACTAGCGGGAGTTTCAATGAGCAGTTCTTC.

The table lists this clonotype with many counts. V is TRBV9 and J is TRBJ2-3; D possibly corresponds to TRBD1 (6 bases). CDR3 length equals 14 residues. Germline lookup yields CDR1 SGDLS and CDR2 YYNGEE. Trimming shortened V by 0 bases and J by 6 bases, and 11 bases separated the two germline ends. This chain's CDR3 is CASSVAPTGDTQYF. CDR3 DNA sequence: TGTGCCAGCAGCGTAGCCCCCACAGGGGATACGCAGTATTTT.

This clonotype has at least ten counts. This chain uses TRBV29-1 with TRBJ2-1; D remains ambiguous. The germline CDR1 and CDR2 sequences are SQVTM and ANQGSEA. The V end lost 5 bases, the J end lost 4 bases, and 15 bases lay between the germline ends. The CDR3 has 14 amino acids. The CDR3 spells CSVLGLQAYNEQFF. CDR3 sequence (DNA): TGCAGCGTTCTTGGTCTGCAGGCGTACAATGAGCAGTTCTTC.

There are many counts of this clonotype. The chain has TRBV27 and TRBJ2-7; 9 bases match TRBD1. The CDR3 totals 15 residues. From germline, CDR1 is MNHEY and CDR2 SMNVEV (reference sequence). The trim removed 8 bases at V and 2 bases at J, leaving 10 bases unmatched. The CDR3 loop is CASGSTRDRAYEQYF. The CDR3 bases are TGTGCCAGCGGATCGACCAGGGACAGGGCCTACGAGCAGTACTTC.

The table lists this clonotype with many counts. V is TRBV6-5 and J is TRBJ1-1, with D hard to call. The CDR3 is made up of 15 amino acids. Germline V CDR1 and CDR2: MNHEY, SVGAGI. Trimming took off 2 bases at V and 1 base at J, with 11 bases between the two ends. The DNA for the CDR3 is TGTGCCAGCAGTTACGTTGGGGTGGGGAACACTGAAGCTTTCTTT. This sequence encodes CASSYVGVGNTEAFF.

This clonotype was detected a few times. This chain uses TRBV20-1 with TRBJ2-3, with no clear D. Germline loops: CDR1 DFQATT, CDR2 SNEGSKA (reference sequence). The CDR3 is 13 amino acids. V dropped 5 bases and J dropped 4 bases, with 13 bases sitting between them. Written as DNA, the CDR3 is TGCAGTGCTCCATTAGTCGACGCAGATACGCAGTATTTT. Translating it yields CSAPLVDADTQYF.

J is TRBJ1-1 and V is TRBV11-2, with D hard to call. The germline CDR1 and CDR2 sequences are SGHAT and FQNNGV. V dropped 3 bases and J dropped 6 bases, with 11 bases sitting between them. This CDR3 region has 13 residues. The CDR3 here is CASSFFERAEAFF. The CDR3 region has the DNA TGTGCCAGCAGCTTTTTCGAACGGGCTGAAGCTTTCTTT.

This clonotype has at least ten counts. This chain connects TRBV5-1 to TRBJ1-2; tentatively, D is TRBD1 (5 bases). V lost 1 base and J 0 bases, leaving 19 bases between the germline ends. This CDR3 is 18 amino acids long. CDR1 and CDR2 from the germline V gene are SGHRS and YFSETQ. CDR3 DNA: TGCGCCAGCAGCTTGCGGGGGACGAGGAGTTCAGCTAACTATGGCTACACCTTC. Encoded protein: CASSLRGTRSSANYGYTF.